This entry lists 24 T cell receptor beta chains sequenced from one sample in a study of T cells after somatic rescue of genetic block. Libraries were prepared by immunoSEQ multiplex PCR; TCRdb keeps only in-frame clonotypes and omits some of them. The repertoire includes some 12,000 clones, around 70% of them detected once, and about 20% sits in the top ten. Sequencing used peripheral blood mononuclear cells (PBMCs). These receptors came from a boy between 10 and 17 years old.

This clone was observed a handful of times. The chain employs TRBV5-4 and TRBJ2-1; D remains ambiguous. The ends were cut back, 4 bases at V and 7 bases at J, with 12 bases in the middle. Looked up from germline, CDR1 is SGHNT and CDR2 is YYREEE (reference sequence). The CDR3 spans 13 residues. CDR3 coding DNA: TGTGCCAGCAGCCAAGAAGGGATGAATGAGCAGTTCTTC. Protein sequence: CASSQEGMNEQFF.

For the CDR3, the DNA is TGTGCCAGCAGCTTGCCGGCCGGGACAGGGTCTGGCTACACCTTC. It encodes CASSLPAGTGSGYTF. The chain links TRBV5-6 to TRBJ1-2, with 9 bases identical to TRBD1. Unmatched junction bases numbered 8, after V lost 1 base and J lost 7 bases. This CDR3 has 15 residues. Germline assignment: CDR1 SGHDT and CDR2 YYEEEE.

The CDR3 reads CASSLGGLETQYF. CDR3 nucleotides: TGTGCCAGCAGCTTGGGGGGACTAGAGACCCAGTACTTC. This sequence joins TRBV5-6 and TRBJ2-5; D may be TRBD2 (6 bases). V was clipped by 0 bases and J by 4 bases, with 7 bases between them. The CDR3 sequence is 13 residues long. Germline values: CDR1 SGHDT, CDR2 YYEEEE.

CDR3 loop: CASSLGGRNTIYF. The DNA for the CDR3 is TGTGCCAGCAGTTTGGGAGGGAGAAACACCATATATTTT. The rearrangement joins TRBV27 to TRBJ1-3, with no clear D. Germline-derived CDR1 and CDR2 are MNHEY and SMNVEV (reference sequence). This CDR3 has 13 residues. The germline V and J ends were trimmed by 3 bases and 5 bases, with 8 bases remaining between them.

This chain uses TRBV19 with TRBJ2-3, with 8 bases identical to TRBD2. With V trimmed by 5 bases and J by 5 bases, 12 bases remained unmatched. The CDR3 sequence is 16 residues long. Germline lookup yields CDR1 LNHDA and CDR2 SQIVND (reference sequence). The chain's CDR3 is CASSPRGGSGKDTQYF. CDR3 DNA sequence: TGTGCCAGTAGTCCCCGCGGGGGGAGCGGGAAAGATACGCAGTATTTT. The whole variable domain, remainder taken from reference TRBV19 and TRBJ2-3, is DGGITQSPKYLFRKEGQNVTLSCEQNLNHDAMYWYRQDPGQGLRLIYYSQIVNDFQKGDIAEGYSVSREKKESFPLTVTSAQKNPTAFYLCASSPRGGSGKDTQYFGPGTRLTVL.

V and J are TRBV18 and TRBJ1-2; D is ambiguous. CDR3 size: 13 residues. Trimming took off 6 bases at V and 4 bases at J, with 12 bases between the two ends. Germline-derived CDR1 and CDR2 are KGHSH and LQKENI. CDR3 in amino acids: CASSPDWTYGYTF. The CDR3 DNA reads TGTGCCAGCTCGCCAGACTGGACCTATGGCTACACCTTC.

The chain combines TRBV18 with TRBJ2-3; TRBD2 might be the D (6 bases). Germline V CDR1 and CDR2: KGHSH, LQKENI. The CDR3 runs to 14 residues. V was shortened by 6 bases and J by 4 bases, with 14 bases between the two germline ends. CDR3 nucleotides: TGTGCCAGCTCTCTCGCCCGGGACTCAGATACGCAGTATTTT. It is translated as CASSLARDSDTQYF.

This clone is labeled as large. This chain links TRBV10-3 with TRBJ2-1; a weak D match, TRBD2 (6 bases). Germline V lookup: CDR1 ENHRY, CDR2 SYGVKD. This CDR3 has 17 residues. V lost 3 bases and J 0 bases, leaving 15 bases between the germline ends. Written as DNA, the CDR3 is TGTGCCATCAGTGAACCCTTTAGCGGCAGCTCCTACAATGAGCAGTTCTTC. Translation gives CAISEPFSGSSYNEQFF.

This clone was observed a few times. The chain is built from TRBV15 and TRBJ1-3; D not certain. Germline CDR1 reads LNHNV; CDR2 reads YYDKDF (reference sequence). V was trimmed by 8 bases and J by 0 bases, leaving 8 bases between them. This CDR3 is built from 13 residues. CDR3 sequence reads: CATRPSSGNTIYF. The CDR3 coding sequence is TGTGCCACCCGCCCGAGCTCTGGAAACACCATATATTTT.

This clone was recorded a few times. This chain uses TRBV6-4 with TRBJ2-7; TRBD1 aligns across 8 bases. The CDR3 consists of 14 residues. After removal of 7 bases from V and 4 bases from J, the junction contained 9 bases not matched to a gene. CDR1 and CDR2 (germline): MRHNA, SNTAGT. In DNA form, the CDR3 reads TGTGCCAGCACTAGATACAGGGGGTTATACGAGCAGTACTTC. It translates to CASTRYRGLYEQYF.

This clone was seen only once. The chain couples TRBV27 to TRBJ1-5; tentative D call: TRBD1 (5 bases). Germline CDR1 MNHEY, CDR2 SMNVEV (reference sequence). Trimming removed 1 base at V and 0 bases at J, with 16 bases between. There are 18 residues in the CDR3. CDR3 in DNA: TGTGCCAGCAGTTTATTTTATGAGGGGATCTATAGCAATCAGCCCCAGCATTTT. It translates to CASSLFYEGIYSNQPQHF.

This clone was picked up a small number of times. The chain is built from TRBV6-5 and TRBJ2-5, with a weak D call TRBD1 (6 bases). Germline loops: CDR1 MNHEY, CDR2 SVGAGI. Trimming took off 6 bases at V and 3 bases at J, with 11 bases between the two ends. The CDR3 extends over 13 amino acids. CDR3 residues: CASSFTGKETQYF. CDR3 coding DNA: TGTGCCAGCAGCTTTACAGGGAAAGAGACCCAGTACTTC.

The DNA for the CDR3 is TGTGCCAGCAGTGGGACAGGGGGCCTTTGGACAGATACGCAGTATTTT. It yields the protein CASSGTGGLWTDTQYF. This chain links TRBV6-1 with TRBJ2-3; 11 bases line up with TRBD1. The V and J ends lost 4 bases and 3 bases, in that order; junction bases with no gene match: 6. This CDR3 has 16 residues. In germline, CDR1 is MNHNS, CDR2 SASEGT.

The chain combines TRBV2 with TRBJ2-1; the D gene is possibly TRBD1 (5 bases). Trimming stripped 7 bases from V and 3 bases from J, with 10 bases between. The germline V gene encodes CDR1 SNHLY and CDR2 FYNNEI. This CDR3 comprises 13 residues. CDR3 sequence (DNA): TGTGCCAGCAAATTAACAGGCTACAATGAGCAGTTCTTC. Protein: CASKLTGYNEQFF.

This clone turned up a few times. The V gene is TRBV11-2, the J gene TRBJ1-2; possibly TRBD1 for D (5 bases). This CDR3 is 14 amino acids long. Germline CDR1 SGHAT, CDR2 FQNNGV. V was trimmed by 3 bases and J by 0 bases, leaving 8 bases between them. CDR3 coding DNA: TGTGCCAGCAGCTTCGGGACTTCTAACTATGGCTACACCTTC. It codes for CASSFGTSNYGYTF.

This chain uses TRBV4-2 with TRBJ2-5; a possible D gene is TRBD2 (5 bases). The CDR3 is 17 amino acids. Germline CDR1 is LGHNA and CDR2 is YNFKEQ. V was pared by 0 bases and J by 3 bases, with 17 bases between. For the CDR3, the DNA is TGTGCCAGCAGCCAAGAAAAGGCGAGCGGCTATAAAGAGACCCAGTACTTC. It encodes CASSQEKASGYKETQYF.

This chain joins TRBV28 and TRBJ1-5; D remains unclear. Trimming stripped 10 bases from V and 2 bases from J, with 12 bases between. The germline V gene has CDR1 MDHEN and CDR2 SYDVKM. The CDR3 is 13 amino acids. For the CDR3, the DNA is TGTGCCACCCAGCTCCTGGGCAATCAGCCCCAGCATTTT. Translating gives CATQLLGNQPQHF.

This clone is deemed medium-sized. The chain links TRBV4-2 to TRBJ2-7; 7 bases align to TRBD1. J lost 6 bases, V lost 0 bases, and 8 bases had no gene match. The CDR3 contains 15 residues. CDR1 is LGHNA and CDR2 is YNFKEQ in the germline V gene. CDR3 nucleotides: TGTGCCAGCAGCCAAGAAGGGACAGATGGGTTCGAGCAGTACTTC. It translates to CASSQEGTDGFEQYF.

The chain is built from TRBV18 and TRBJ1-2, with no clear D. The CDR3 loop spans 14 amino acids. V was cut by 2 bases and J by 4 bases, with 11 bases left in between. Germline V CDR1 and CDR2: KGHSH, LQKENI. CDR3 region: CASSPSEGSYGYTF. Here the CDR3 DNA reads TGTGCCAGCTCACCATCGGAGGGAAGCTATGGCTACACCTTC.

The chain uses TRBV23-1 and TRBJ2-2; D could derive from TRBD1 or TRBD2 (5 bases each). TRBV23-1 is reported as an ORF; its role is uncertain. The CDR3 has 16 amino acids. The CDR3 DNA reads as TGCTTCCGTGAGGGGAATCAGCGGACGTGCACCGGGGAGCTGTTTTTT. It translates to CFREGNQRTCTGELFF.

As DNA, the CDR3 is TGTGCCAGCAGCAAAGGACAGGCGGCTAATGAAAAACTGTTTTTT. As protein: CASSKGQAANEKLFF. The V call is TRBV21-1, the J call TRBJ1-4; the tabulated D call, TRBD1, remains unverified against the DNA. TRBV21-1 is annotated as a pseudogene. The CDR3 contains 15 residues.

V usage is TRBV29-1 and J usage is TRBJ2-7, with 8 bases matching TRBD1. The CDR3 covers 11 residues. The germline gives CDR1 SQVTM, CDR2 ANQGSEA. Trimming took 4 bases from V and 13 from J; bases not matched to a gene: 9. The CDR3 sequence is CSVVGSDRAYF. In nucleotides, the CDR3 is TGCAGCGTTGTAGGGTCGGACAGGGCCTACTTC.

This chain connects TRBV5-4 to TRBJ2-2; maybe TRBD1 (6 bases). Trimming shortened V by 4 bases and J by 0 bases, and 10 bases separated the two germline ends. The germline CDR1 and CDR2 sequences are SGHNT and YYREEE (reference sequence). There are 15 residues in the CDR3. The CDR3 nucleotides are TGTGCCAGCAGCCCGGGACATGCGAACACCGGGGAGCTGTTTTTT. Translating gives CASSPGHANTGELFF. Using reference TRBV5-4 and TRBJ2-2 for the parts outside the CDR3, the full variable domain is ETGVTQSPTHLIKTRGQQVTLRCSSQSGHNTVSWYQQALGQGPQFIFQYYREEENGRGNFPPRFSGLQFPNYSSELNVNALELDDSALYLCASSPGHANTGELFFGEGSRLTVL.

This clone has only a few counts. The CDR3 here is CASSVPGTGASKNIQYF. CDR3 bases: TGTGCCAGCAGCGTCCCCGGGACAGGGGCCTCCAAAAACATTCAGTACTTC. The V and J genes are TRBV7-9 and TRBJ2-4; 10 nucleotides match TRBD1. Trimming took 5 bases from V and 2 from J; bases not matched to a gene: 9. Germline V gene data show CDR1 as SEHNR and CDR2 as FQNEAQ (reference sequence). The CDR3 totals 17 residues.